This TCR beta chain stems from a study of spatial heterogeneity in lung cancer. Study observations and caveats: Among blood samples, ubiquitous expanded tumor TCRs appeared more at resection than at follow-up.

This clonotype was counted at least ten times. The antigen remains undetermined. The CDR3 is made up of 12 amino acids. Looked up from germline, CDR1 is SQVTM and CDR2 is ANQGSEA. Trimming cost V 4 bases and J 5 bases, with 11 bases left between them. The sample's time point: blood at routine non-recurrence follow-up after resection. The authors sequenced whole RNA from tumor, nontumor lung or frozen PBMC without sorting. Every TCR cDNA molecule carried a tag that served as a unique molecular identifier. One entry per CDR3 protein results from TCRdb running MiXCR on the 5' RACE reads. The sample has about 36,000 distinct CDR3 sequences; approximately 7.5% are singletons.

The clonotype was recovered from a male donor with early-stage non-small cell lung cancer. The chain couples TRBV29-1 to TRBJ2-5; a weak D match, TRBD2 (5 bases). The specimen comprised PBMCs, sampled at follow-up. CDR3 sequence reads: CSVGPGRETQYF. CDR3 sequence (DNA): TGCAGCGTTGGACCGGGAAGGGAGACCCAGTACTTC.